This record covers a single T cell receptor beta chain. Its ends do not fully match the called genes, so a read error is possible. It was with a sample-barcoded 5' primer and a J-beta primer mix that a second PCR of about 6 to 12 cycles was run. TCRdb fed the 5' RACE reads into MiXCR, producing one record per CDR3 protein. The sample records hundreds of thousands of distinct CDR3 sequences, roughly 60% being singletons. This record comes from a study of blood T cells in healthy people across ages. The CDR3 contains 16 residues. Germline V CDR1 and CDR2: SGHTA, FQGNSA. The receptor comes from a man between 25 and 39 years old in good health. J is TRBJ2-7 and V is TRBV7-2; TRBD2 agrees at 10 bases. The material sequenced was blood. The CDR3 region has the DNA TGTGCCTGCAGCTTAGCCTTACTAGCGGGACCCTTCGAGCAGTACTTC. It yields the protein CACSLALLAGPFEQYF.